This TCR beta chain was recovered during a study of cytomegalovirus exposure and HLA in healthy donors. About this clone: Its target is not known.

Amplification used 60 Vbeta primers and 13 Jbeta primers. Generated by immunoSEQ multiplex PCR, the TCRdb table keeps only in-frame clones and is missing some. The sample yields under 200,000 clones, about an eighth seen once. This CDR3 has 20 residues. Germline V lookup: CDR1 SGHRS, CDR2 YFSETQ. The V segment lost 0 bases and the J segment 0 bases; nucleotides outside the gene matches: 13. Study conclusions and caveats: CMV serostatus was the only recorded immune exposure for donors. The authors later linked a missense DCLRE1C variant to TCR beta V- and J-gene trimming.

J is TRBJ2-3 and V is TRBV5-1; 10 nucleotides agree with TRBD2. The sample consisted of PBMCs. The clonotype was recovered from a man aged 50-60 years in good health and CMV-seropositive. The DNA of the CDR3 is TGCGCCAGCAGCTTGGAAGGGCGACTAGCGGGTTATTCTAGCACAGATACGCAGTATTTT. It yields the protein CASSLEGRLAGYSSTDTQYF.